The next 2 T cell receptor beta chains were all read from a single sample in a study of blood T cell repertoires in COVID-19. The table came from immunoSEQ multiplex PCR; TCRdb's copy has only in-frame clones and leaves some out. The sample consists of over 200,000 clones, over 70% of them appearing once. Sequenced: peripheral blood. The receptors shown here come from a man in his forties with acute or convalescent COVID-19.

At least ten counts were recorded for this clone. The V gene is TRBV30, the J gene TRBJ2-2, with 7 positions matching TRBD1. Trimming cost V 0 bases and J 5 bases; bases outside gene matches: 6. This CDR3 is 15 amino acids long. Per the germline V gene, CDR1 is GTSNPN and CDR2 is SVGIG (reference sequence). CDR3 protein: CAWSVGTVSTGELFF. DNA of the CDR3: TGTGCCTGGAGTGTAGGGACAGTTTCGACCGGGGAGCTGTTTTTT. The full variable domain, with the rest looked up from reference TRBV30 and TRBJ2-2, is SQTIHQWPATLVQPVGSPLSLECTVEGTSNPNLYWYRQAAGRGLQLLFYSVGIGQISSEVPQNLSASRPQDRQFILSSKKLLLSDSGFYLCAWSVGTVSTGELFFGEGSRLTVL.

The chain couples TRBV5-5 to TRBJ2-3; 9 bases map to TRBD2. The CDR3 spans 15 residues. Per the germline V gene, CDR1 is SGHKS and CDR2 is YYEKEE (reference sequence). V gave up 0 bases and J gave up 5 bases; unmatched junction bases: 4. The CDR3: CASSLATSGLDTQYF. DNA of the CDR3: TGTGCCAGCAGCTTGGCCACTAGCGGGCTAGATACGCAGTATTTT.